Each of the 22 T cell receptor beta chains below was sequenced from the same sample in a study of blood T cell repertoires in COVID-19. Libraries were prepared by immunoSEQ multiplex PCR; TCRdb keeps only in-frame clonotypes and omits some of them. The sample includes 270,000 or so clones, approximately 91% seen only once; the top ten take 0.94%. Sequenced: peripheral blood. The receptor source for this set is a woman aged 40 to 49 who had recovered from COVID-19.

CDR3 sequence: CASSSLAGGSYEQYF. In DNA, the CDR3 is TGTGCCAGCAGTTCACTAGCGGGGGGTTCCTACGAGCAGTACTTC. V usage is TRBV28 and J usage is TRBJ2-7; TRBD2 agrees at 12 bases. The CDR3 runs to 15 residues. After removal of 4 bases from V and 1 base from J, the junction contained 2 bases not matched to a gene. Germline-derived CDR1 and CDR2 are MDHEN and SYDVKM.

This clone was detected once. This chain links TRBV28 with TRBJ1-1, with 7 positions matching TRBD1. V lost 3 bases to trimming and J lost 4 bases; unmatched junction nucleotides: 8. The CDR3 runs to 15 residues. Germline-derived CDR1 and CDR2 are MDHEN and SYDVKM. CDR3 in amino acids: CASSLQGVGSTEAFF. CDR3 nucleotides: TGTGCCAGCAGTTTGCAGGGGGTTGGAAGCACTGAAGCTTTCTTT.

This clone turned up a few times. The CDR3 loop is CASSLVGRMAGNTIYF. In nucleotides, the CDR3 is TGTGCCAGCAGCTTAGTCGGCAGGATGGCCGGAAACACCATATATTTT. The V call is TRBV7-2, the J call TRBJ1-3; no reliable D call. Per germline, CDR1 SGHTA and CDR2 FQGNSA. V was cut by 1 base and J by 4 bases, with 14 bases left in between. The CDR3 has 16 residues.

The chain couples TRBV5-1 to TRBJ2-5; no clear D. Trimming pared 0 bases from V and 1 base from J, leaving 10 bases between. Germline CDR1 is SGHRS and CDR2 is YFSETQ. This CDR3 region has 15 residues. CDR3 sequence (DNA): TGCGCCAGCAGCTTGGACGGGTTTCGCCAAGAGACCCAGTACTTC. It codes for CASSLDGFRQETQYF.

The chain has TRBV2 and TRBJ2-7; D might be TRBD1 (6 bases). The CDR3 is made up of 14 amino acids. The germline V gene has CDR1 SNHLY and CDR2 FYNNEI. The ends were cut back, 3 bases at V and 2 bases at J, with 11 bases in the middle. The CDR3 nucleotides are TGTGCCAGCAGTGACCCCAGGGGAACCTACGAGCAGTACTTC. Protein product: CASSDPRGTYEQYF. The full variable domain, in which reference TRBV2 and TRBJ2-7 provide the parts outside the CDR3, is EPEVTQTPSHQVTQMGQEVILRCVPISNHLYFYWYRQILGQKVEFLVSFYNNEISEKSEIFDDQFSVERPDGSNFTLKIRSTKLEDSAMYFCASSDPRGTYEQYFGPGTRLTVT.

CDR3 amino acids: CASSEGVGAVRNTGELFF. CDR3 nucleotide sequence: TGTGCCAGCAGTGAAGGGGTGGGGGCGGTGAGAAACACCGGGGAGCTGTTTTTT. The chain has TRBV6-1 and TRBJ2-2, with a weak D call TRBD1 (6 bases). This CDR3 has 18 residues. V lost 1 base and J 2 bases, leaving 17 bases between the germline ends. Germline V lookup: CDR1 MNHNS, CDR2 SASEGT.

The chain couples TRBV5-8 to TRBJ2-7; D remains unclear. Germline V gene data show CDR1 as SGHTS and CDR2 as YDEGEE. The CDR3 loop spans 12 amino acids. With 7 bases removed from V and 0 bases from J, the gap between germline ends came to 8 bases. The CDR3 here is CASEVNSYEQYF. CDR3 sequence (DNA): TGTGCCAGCGAGGTGAACTCCTACGAGCAGTACTTC.

This chain uses TRBV30 with TRBJ2-5, with D perhaps matching TRBD2 (5 bases). This CDR3 comprises 14 residues. V lost 2 bases and J 5 bases, leaving 15 bases between the germline ends. CDR1 is GTSNPN and CDR2 is SVGIG in the germline V gene (reference sequence). CDR3 sequence (DNA): TGTGCCTGGAGTAAGACGGGAACCCAGGAGACCCAGTACTTC. This translates into CAWSKTGTQETQYF.

V and J are TRBV6-2 or TRBV6-3 and TRBJ2-1; 12 nucleotides align to TRBD2. The CDR3 totals 16 residues. Germline V gene lookup returns CDR1 MNHEY and CDR2 SVGEGT. V lost 5 bases and J lost 8; bases outside the gene matches: 10. In DNA, the CDR3 is TGTGCCAGCAGTACCCCTAGCGGGAGGGCCCCCGATGAGCAGTTCTTC. Translation: CASSTPSGRAPDEQFF.

The V and J genes are TRBV2 and TRBJ1-4; tentative D call: TRBD1 (6 bases). Trimming took off 7 bases at V and 7 bases at J, with 13 bases between the two ends. The CDR3 extends over 13 amino acids. Germline loops: CDR1 SNHLY, CDR2 FYNNEI. The CDR3 region has the DNA TGTGCCAGCACCAATTCAGGGGTTGAAAAACTGTTTTTT. As protein: CASTNSGVEKLFF.

The chain joins TRBV28 to TRBJ2-3; 10 bases line up with TRBD1. Per the germline V gene, CDR1 is MDHEN and CDR2 is SYDVKM. The V segment lost 4 bases and the J segment 4 bases; nucleotides outside the gene matches: 2. This CDR3 is built from 14 residues. In nucleotides, the CDR3 is TGTGCCAGCAGTTCGGGACAGGGGTCAGATACGCAGTATTTT. As protein: CASSSGQGSDTQYF.

Regarding this clone: This sample also contains other DNA sequences that code for the same CDR3. V usage is TRBV18 and J usage is TRBJ2-1; D is ambiguous. Germline V gene lookup returns CDR1 KGHSH and CDR2 LQKENI. The CDR3 loop spans 13 amino acids. V was trimmed by 3 bases and J by 6 bases, leaving 9 bases between them. The CDR3 bases are TGTGCCAGCTCACCCGCCTCCGGCAATGAGCAGTTCTTC. This sequence encodes CASSPASGNEQFF.

This chain connects TRBV28 to TRBJ2-7, with D tentatively TRBD2 (5 bases). CDR1 and CDR2 (germline): MDHEN, SYDVKM. This CDR3 comprises 14 residues. The ends were cut back, 3 bases at V and 8 bases at J, with 17 bases in the middle. This chain's CDR3 is CASSLGAQVQKQYF. For the CDR3, the DNA is TGTGCCAGCAGTTTGGGAGCACAAGTCCAAAAGCAGTACTTC.

This clone was recorded only once. CDR3 protein: CASSEPGLAGGGTYNEQFF. CDR3 DNA: TGTGCCAGCAGTGAGCCGGGACTAGCGGGAGGTGGCACCTACAATGAGCAGTTCTTC. This sequence joins TRBV6-1 and TRBJ2-1; 15 bases align to TRBD2. The germline V gene encodes CDR1 MNHNS and CDR2 SASEGT. The CDR3 totals 19 residues. Trimming removed 3 bases from V and 2 bases from J; junction bases left unmatched: 8.

V is TRBV7-9 and J is TRBJ1-1; 9 nucleotides align to TRBD1. This CDR3 is 15 amino acids long. Trimming removed 3 bases from V and 0 bases from J; junction bases left unmatched: 2. CDR1 SEHNR and CDR2 FQNEAQ come from the germline V gene (reference sequence). CDR3 sequence: CASSLGQGLNTEAFF. Here the CDR3 DNA reads TGTGCCAGCAGCTTGGGACAGGGATTGAACACTGAAGCTTTCTTT.

The chain recombines TRBV9 with TRBJ2-1; D is perhaps TRBD2 (6 bases). V lost 3 bases to trimming and J lost 5 bases, with 15 bases between them. This CDR3 is 15 amino acids long. Germline CDR1 and CDR2: SGDLS and YYNGEE. The CDR3 DNA reads TGTGCCAGCAGCGCCCCCCCGGGACTCAACAATGAGCAGTTCTTC. Translated: CASSAPPGLNNEQFF.

J is TRBJ2-1 and V is TRBV10-3; D possibly corresponds to TRBD2 (5 bases). V lost 1 base and J 10 bases, leaving 11 bases between the germline ends. Germline loops: CDR1 ENHRY, CDR2 SYGVKD. The CDR3 spans 13 residues. CDR3 bases: TGTGCCATCAGTGAGTTGAGGGTCGGGGAGCAGTTCTTC. This gives the protein CAISELRVGEQFF.

The CDR3 DNA sequence: TGTGCCAGCAGCATTAGCGGGGGGATTGGGTTGGGAGACACTGAAGCTTTCTTT. It encodes CASSISGGIGLGDTEAFF. The chain has TRBV9 and TRBJ1-1; TRBD1 is a possible D gene (5 bases). Germline assignment: CDR1 SGDLS and CDR2 YYNGEE. The length of the CDR3 is 18 residues. Between the trimmed V and J ends, which lost 4 bases and 3 bases, there was a span of 25 bases.

The chain uses TRBV2 and TRBJ2-1; 14 nucleotides agree with TRBD2. Germline assignment: CDR1 SNHLY and CDR2 FYNNEI. Trimming took 6 bases from V and 4 from J; bases not matched to a gene: 11. The CDR3 covers 18 residues. The CDR3 here is CASREGLAGVGFYNEQFF. The DNA of the CDR3 is TGTGCCAGCAGAGAGGGACTAGCGGGAGTTGGTTTTTACAATGAGCAGTTCTTC.

The chain carries TRBV9 and TRBJ2-5, with 11 bases that match TRBD1. This CDR3 contains 17 residues. Germline assignment: CDR1 SGDLS and CDR2 YYNGEE. Trimming removed 3 bases from V and 4 bases from J; junction bases left unmatched: 11. For the CDR3, the DNA is TGTGCCAGCAGCGAAACCCGGACAGGGGGCGGGGGAGAGACCCAGTACTTC. Its protein product is CASSETRTGGGGETQYF.

This clone was detected once. J is TRBJ2-6 and V is TRBV19, with 9 bases that match TRBD2. Germline V gene sequence: CDR1 LNHDA, CDR2 SQIVND (reference sequence). The CDR3 is 18 amino acids. V shed 5 bases, J shed 2 bases, and the junction held 10 bases outside the gene matches. The CDR3, as DNA: TGTGCCAGTAGTTCGGGTGGCGGGGGGGAGGCTGGGGCCAACGTCCTGACTTTC. It specifies CASSSGGGGEAGANVLTF.

This chain joins TRBV30 and TRBJ1-2; D possibly corresponds to TRBD1 (5 bases). From germline, CDR1 is GTSNPN and CDR2 SVGIG (reference sequence). This CDR3 spans 14 amino acids. V was cut by 1 base and J by 6 bases, with 15 bases left in between. CDR3 DNA: TGTGCCTGGAGTGGCGGGACGGTGGGAGATGGCTACACCTTC. Encoded protein: CAWSGGTVGDGYTF.